The 26 T cell receptor beta chains below come from one sample, sequenced in a study of T cells of healthy individuals. TCRdb re-called the 5' RACE reads with MiXCR, one entry per CDR3 protein. The sample shows approximately 100,000 distinct CDR3 sequences, 17% of them seen only once. The receptors here all came from a human donor in good health.

V and J are TRBV15 and TRBJ1-1, with D uncertain. Germline CDR1 LNHNV, CDR2 YYDKDF (reference sequence). The germline V and J ends were trimmed by 1 base and 3 bases, with 12 bases remaining between them. This CDR3 has 15 amino acids. For the CDR3, the DNA is TGTGCCACCAGCAGAGGGGGAGGGAAAGACACTGAAGCTTTCTTT. Translated: CATSRGGGKDTEAFF. The variable domain in full, completed from reference TRBV15 and TRBJ1-1, reads DAMVIQNPRYQVTQFGKPVTLSCSQTLNHNVMYWYQQKSSQAPKLLFHYYDKDFNNEADTPDNFQSRRPNTSFCFLDIRSPGLGDTAMYLCATSRGGGKDTEAFFGQGTRLTVV.

This clonotype was counted only a few times. V usage is TRBV3-1 and J usage is TRBJ1-5; the D gene is possibly TRBD1 (5 bases). The V end lost 1 base, the J end lost 7 bases, and 11 bases lay between the germline ends. There are 14 residues in the CDR3. Germline V CDR1 and CDR2: LGHDT, YNNKEL (reference sequence). The CDR3 region is CASSQAGRRQPQHF. The CDR3 bases are TGTGCCAGCAGCCAAGCAGGGAGGAGGCAGCCCCAGCATTTT.

The rearrangement links TRBV12-3 or TRBV12-4 to TRBJ2-2; tentative D call: TRBD1 (5 bases). The CDR3 is 13 amino acids. V dropped 3 bases and J dropped 5 bases, with 7 bases sitting between them. The CDR3 bases are TGTGCCAGCAGTTTTGGGGCTACCGGGGAGCTGTTTTTT. Its translation: CASSFGATGELFF.

V is TRBV5-1 and J is TRBJ1-6; the D is unclear. The CDR3 is made up of 14 amino acids. V was trimmed by 0 bases and J by 5 bases, leaving 6 bases between them. Germline loops: CDR1 SGHRS, CDR2 YFSETQ. DNA of the CDR3: TGCGCCAGCAGCTTGGAGCCGGATAATTCACCCCTCCACTTT. Its protein is CASSLEPDNSPLHF.

Only a few counts were recorded for this clonotype. The chain is built from TRBV2 and TRBJ2-5; no clear D. Germline CDR1 SNHLY, CDR2 FYNNEI. Between the trimmed V and J ends, which lost 7 bases and 9 bases, there was a span of 3 bases. This CDR3 spans 8 amino acids. CDR3 sequence: CASTPQYF. The CDR3 DNA reads as TGTGCCAGCACCCCCCAGTACTTC.

The rearrangement uses TRBV20-1 and TRBJ2-5; tentatively, D is TRBD2 (6 bases). Germline CDR1 DFQATT, CDR2 SNEGSKA (reference sequence). The CDR3 totals 14 residues. Trimming stripped 6 bases from V and 2 bases from J, with 16 bases between. The CDR3 DNA reads TGCAGTGCCCCCGATGGGAGGACTCAAGAGACCCAGTACTTC. This translates into CSAPDGRTQETQYF.

This clonotype was detected ten times or more. The chain combines TRBV20-1 with TRBJ2-3; no clear D. Deletions cut 3 bases from V and 8 bases from J, with 9 bases between. Germline values: CDR1 DFQATT, CDR2 SNEGSKA (reference sequence). CDR3 size: 11 residues. CDR3 sequence (DNA): TGCAGTGCTAGCAAACCCTCTACGCAGTATTTT. Its translation: CSASKPSTQYF.

This clonotype was counted many times. The chain employs TRBV15 and TRBJ2-4, with 9 positions matching TRBD1. The CDR3 contains 15 residues. Germline-derived CDR1 and CDR2 are LNHNV and YYDKDF (reference sequence). With V trimmed by 6 bases and J by 2 bases, 5 bases remained unmatched. CDR3: CATSSTGGPKNIQYF. Written as DNA, the CDR3 is TGTGCCACCAGTAGCACAGGGGGCCCCAAAAACATTCAGTACTTC.

The J gene is TRBJ1-1, the V gene TRBV13, with a possible D match to TRBD1 (6 bases). V lost 6 bases, J lost 6 bases, and 11 bases lay in between. The germline gives CDR1 PRHDT, CDR2 FYEKMQ (reference sequence). This CDR3 region has 12 residues. DNA of the CDR3: TGTGCCAGCAGGGGGGGCGCGTCTGAAGCTTTCTTT. Translated, it gives CASRGGASEAFF.

This clonotype was recorded many times. This chain links TRBV28 with TRBJ1-1; weak D call: TRBD1 (5 bases). The CDR3 totals 12 residues. V was trimmed by 6 bases and J by 7 bases, leaving 12 bases between them. The germline CDR1 and CDR2 sequences are MDHEN and SYDVKM. The CDR3 is CASSLLGGEAFF. The CDR3 nucleotides read TGTGCCAGCAGCCTTTTGGGGGGTGAAGCTTTCTTT.

Many counts were recorded for this clonotype. This chain uses TRBV28 with TRBJ2-3; 8 positions agree with TRBD1. This CDR3 contains 13 residues. With V trimmed by 6 bases and J by 4 bases, 3 bases remained unmatched. Germline CDR1 MDHEN, CDR2 SYDVKM. The CDR3, as DNA: TGTGCCAGCAGGTTACAGGGGGCAGATACGCAGTATTTT. As protein: CASRLQGADTQYF.

The J gene is TRBJ2-1, the V gene TRBV7-9, with 16 bases identical to TRBD2. The CDR3 is made up of 18 amino acids. V trimming: 5 bases; J trimming: 0 bases; junction bases outside the gene matches: 4. Germline CDR1 is SEHNR and CDR2 is FQNEAQ (reference sequence). The CDR3 region is CASSPGLAGGGSYNEQFF. CDR3 nucleotide sequence: TGTGCCAGCAGCCCGGGACTAGCGGGAGGGGGCTCCTACAATGAGCAGTTCTTC.

The V call is TRBV5-1, the J call TRBJ2-7, with TRBD1 as a possible D gene (5 bases). Trimming left V 4 bases short and J 0 bases short, with 17 bases between. Germline V lookup: CDR1 SGHRS, CDR2 YFSETQ. The CDR3 is 16 residues long. The chain's CDR3 is CASSPRTSLLSYEQYF. The CDR3 nucleotides are TGCGCCAGCAGCCCTCGGACAAGCCTACTCTCCTACGAGCAGTACTTC. The variable domain in full, completed from reference TRBV5-1 and TRBJ2-7, reads KAGVTQTPRYLIKTRGQQVTLSCSPISGHRSVSWYQQTPGQGLQFLFEYFSETQRNKGNFPGRFSGRQFSNSRSEMNVSTLELGDSALYLCASSPRTSLLSYEQYFGPGTRLTVT.

This clonotype showed up many times. This chain links TRBV4-1 with TRBJ2-7; D is uncertain. This CDR3 spans 15 amino acids. Germline CDR1 and CDR2: MGHRA and YSYEKL. Trimming stripped 3 bases from V and 3 bases from J, with 15 bases between. The DNA of the CDR3 is TGCGCCAGCAGCCATACCCGAGAGCGCGTCTACGAGCAGTACTTC. It translates to CASSHTRERVYEQYF.

This chain links TRBV7-9 with TRBJ2-1; tentatively, D is TRBD2 (5 bases). The CDR3 extends over 14 amino acids. The germline V gene encodes CDR1 SEHNR and CDR2 FQNEAQ (reference sequence). Trimming took off 5 bases at V and 2 bases at J, with 10 bases between the two ends. The CDR3 is CASSPTRAYNEQFF. CDR3 in DNA: TGTGCCAGCAGCCCAACTAGGGCCTACAATGAGCAGTTCTTC.

This clonotype has ten or more counts. V is TRBV6-5 and J is TRBJ2-2; D is tentatively TRBD1 or TRBD2 (6 bases each). Germline values: CDR1 MNHEY, CDR2 SVGAGI. The length of the CDR3 is 19 residues. Trimming took off 4 bases at V and 5 bases at J, with 26 bases between the two ends. The CDR3 DNA sequence: TGTGCCAGCAGTTCCCTAGTTGGTCTCGGAAGAGGGGGGACCGGGGAGCTGTTTTTT. This gives the protein CASSSLVGLGRGGTGELFF.

A few counts support this clonotype. V and J are TRBV4-1 and TRBJ1-1, with TRBD1 matching 9 bases. Germline V gene sequence: CDR1 MGHRA, CDR2 YSYEKL. CDR3 length: 16 amino acids. Germline trimming cut 3 bases from V and 1 base from J; bases unmatched to any gene: 6. CDR3 sequence reads: CASSQDGTGRNTEAFF. The CDR3 nucleotides are TGCGCCAGCAGCCAGGACGGGACAGGGCGGAACACTGAAGCTTTCTTT.

This clonotype was counted between two and nine times. V gene TRBV10-3 combines with J gene TRBJ2-7; a possible D gene is TRBD1 (5 bases). Deletions cut 0 bases from V and 0 bases from J, with 9 bases between. Germline-derived CDR1 and CDR2 are ENHRY and SYGVKD. The CDR3 covers 15 residues. The CDR3 protein is CAISESQVSSYEQYF. In nucleotides, the CDR3 is TGTGCCATCAGTGAGTCACAGGTTAGCTCCTACGAGCAGTACTTC.

The chain recombines TRBV10-3 with TRBJ1-2; D perhaps matches TRBD1 (5 bases). Trimming removed 0 bases from V and 6 bases from J, with 11 bases in between. Germline V gene lookup returns CDR1 ENHRY and CDR2 SYGVKD. The CDR3 spans 14 residues. CDR3 protein: CAISESTRADGYTF. CDR3 sequence (DNA): TGTGCCATCAGTGAGTCGACCAGGGCCGATGGCTACACCTTC.

The chain joins TRBV7-8 to TRBJ2-3; no reliable D call. CDR3 length equals 13 residues. Germline-derived CDR1 and CDR2 are SGHVS and FQNEAQ. V lost 1 base and J 1 base, leaving 3 bases between the germline ends. Here the CDR3 reads CASSLVRTDTQYF. The CDR3 bases are TGTGCCAGCAGCTTAGTGCGCACAGATACGCAGTATTTT.

There are a few counts of this clonotype. This chain links TRBV6-2 or TRBV6-3 with TRBJ2-1; unclear D gene. The germline V gene has CDR1 MNHEY and CDR2 SVGEGT. Trimming removed 2 bases at V and 8 bases at J, with 4 bases between. The CDR3 totals 11 residues. The CDR3, as DNA: TGTGCCAGCAGTTACGCCGATGAGCAGTTCTTC. Its protein is CASSYADEQFF.

The sample holds a few counts of this clonotype. The chain carries TRBV4-3 and TRBJ2-4, with 8 bases lining up with TRBD2. The CDR3 consists of 18 residues. The germline V gene encodes CDR1 LGHNA and CDR2 YSLEER. Unmatched junction bases numbered 8, after V lost 0 bases and J lost 1 base. CDR3 loop: CASSQEWAGGFAKNIQYF. The CDR3 DNA follows: TGCGCCAGCAGCCAAGAGTGGGCGGGGGGTTTTGCCAAAAACATTCAGTACTTC.

This clonotype came up many times. The chain links TRBV20-1 to TRBJ2-7, with D unresolved. V lost 3 bases to trimming and J lost 7 bases, with 4 bases between them. CDR1 and CDR2 (germline): DFQATT, SNEGSKA (reference sequence). The CDR3 covers 9 residues. The CDR3 spells CSASREQYF. In nucleotides, the CDR3 is TGCAGTGCTAGTCGTGAGCAGTACTTC.

This clonotype appeared many times. The chain recombines TRBV15 with TRBJ1-4; 12 nucleotides align to TRBD1. Germline V CDR1 and CDR2: LNHNV, YYDKDF (reference sequence). This CDR3 spans 16 amino acids. The ends lost 0 bases at V and 8 bases at J; junction bases unmatched: 4. CDR3 DNA: TGTGCCACCAGCAGAGATCGAGGGACAGGGGGCGAAAAACTGTTTTTT. Residues: CATSRDRGTGGEKLFF.

The chain links TRBV11-2 to TRBJ2-7; D is unresolved. V shed 3 bases and J shed 3 bases, with 6 bases lying between them. Germline CDR1 SGHAT, CDR2 FQNNGV. The CDR3 runs to 12 residues. CDR3 sequence reads: CASSFSLYEQYF. Written as DNA, the CDR3 is TGTGCCAGCAGCTTTTCCCTCTACGAGCAGTACTTC.

The chain links TRBV6-2 or TRBV6-3 to TRBJ2-7, with 11 bases lining up with TRBD2. The J segment lost 5 bases and the V segment lost 6 bases, leaving 9 bases of the junction unmatched. CDR1 MNHEY and CDR2 SVGEGT come from the germline V gene. CDR3 length: 15 residues. CDR3 nucleotides: TGTGCCAGCAGCCCGGGACTAGCGGAGGTCGACGAGCAGTACTTC. Encoded protein: CASSPGLAEVDEQYF.